These 20 T cell receptor beta chains originate from one sample sequenced in a study of CD8 T cells in ankylosing spondylitis. General study findings and limits: Characteristic of ankylosing spondylitis blood, it appeared, was a TCR beta motif comprising about eight highly homologous variants.

Antigens for these TCRs are unknown. TCRdb used MiXCR to reprocess the 5' RACE reads, holding one entry per CDR3 protein. The data contain about 340,000 distinct CDR3 sequences, around 7.6% of them singletons. The material sequenced was blood, either unsorted or a sorted T cell fraction (not recorded which). The receptor set was obtained from a male donor with ankylosing spondylitis.

The chain joins TRBV6-5 to TRBJ2-5; D is unresolved. Per the germline V gene, CDR1 is MNHEY and CDR2 is SVGAGI. V was cut by 2 bases and J by 7 bases, with 11 bases left in between. The CDR3 is 13 residues long. In nucleotides, the CDR3 is TGTGCCAGCAGTTACCCCGGTATGGGGACCCAGTACTTC. The encoded protein is CASSYPGMGTQYF.

The rearrangement uses TRBV7-8 and TRBJ1-1, with D unclear. V lost 2 bases and J lost 1, with 14 bases in between. This CDR3 comprises 16 residues. Germline V lookup: CDR1 SGHVS, CDR2 FQNEAQ. CDR3 coding DNA: TGTGCCAGCAGCTTACTGGGAAGCGGGCCGAACACTGAAGCTTTCTTT. Translated: CASSLLGSGPNTEAFF.

This chain links TRBV7-3 with TRBJ2-7, with 8 bases matching TRBD2. V lost 0 bases and J lost 6; bases outside the gene matches: 7. CDR1 and CDR2 (germline): SGHTA, FQGTGA. This CDR3 has 15 amino acids. The CDR3 here is CASSLTGLGSPEQYF. The CDR3 DNA sequence: TGTGCCAGCAGCTTAACGGGACTAGGGAGCCCCGAGCAGTACTTC.

This clonotype was seen a few times. This chain uses TRBV5-1 with TRBJ2-1, with TRBD1 identical over 9 bases. Germline values: CDR1 SGHRS, CDR2 YFSETQ. With 1 base clipped from V and 7 bases from J, the junction kept 6 bases outside the gene matches. The CDR3 runs 15 residues. For the CDR3, the DNA is TGCGCCAGCAGCTTGACCGGGACAGGGTCAAATGAGCAGTTCTTC. It codes for CASSLTGTGSNEQFF.

This clonotype was picked up a small number of times. This chain links TRBV5-1 with TRBJ2-3; 13 bases are shared with TRBD2. Per germline, CDR1 SGHRS and CDR2 YFSETQ. The length of the CDR3 is 16 residues. With V trimmed by 4 bases and J by 4 bases, 6 bases remained unmatched. CDR3 in amino acids: CASSLSGLAGSDTQYF. The CDR3 nucleotides are TGCGCCAGCAGCCTCTCGGGACTAGCGGGATCAGATACGCAGTATTTT.

This clonotype turned up a few times. The chain is built from TRBV15 and TRBJ2-5; TRBD1 agrees at 9 bases. The CDR3 extends over 11 amino acids. The germline gives CDR1 LNHNV, CDR2 YYDKDF (reference sequence). J gave up 11 bases and V 4 bases, and 2 bases lay outside the gene matches. The DNA for the CDR3 is TGTGCCACCAGCAAGACAGGGGGACAGTACTTC. Amino acids: CATSKTGGQYF.

The rearrangement joins TRBV29-1 to TRBJ2-5; 11 bases align to TRBD2. Per germline, CDR1 SQVTM and CDR2 ANQGSEA. After removal of 7 bases from V and 4 bases from J, the junction contained 2 bases not matched to a gene. CDR3 length: 12 residues. The CDR3 DNA sequence: TGCAGCGCCGGACTAGCGGGAGAGACCCAGTACTTC. Its protein is CSAGLAGETQYF.

There are many counts of this clonotype. This chain links TRBV7-9 with TRBJ2-1, with D possibly being TRBD2 (6 bases). With 3 bases removed from V and 9 bases from J, the gap between germline ends came to 12 bases. The CDR3 runs to 13 residues. Germline CDR1 reads SEHNR; CDR2 reads FQNEAQ (reference sequence). CDR3 bases: TGTGCCAGCAGCTTGGGGGGACCTGTTGAGCAGTTCTTC. Translating gives CASSLGGPVEQFF. Using reference TRBV7-9 and TRBJ2-1 for the parts outside the CDR3, the full variable domain is DTGVSQNPRHKITKRGQNVTFRCDPISEHNRLYWYRQTLGQGPEFLTYFQNEAQLEKSRLLSDRFSAERPKGSFSTLEIQRTEQGDSAMYLCASSLGGPVEQFFGPGTRLTVL.

The chain carries TRBV12-3 or TRBV12-4 and TRBJ1-6; tentatively, D is TRBD1 (6 bases). The CDR3 has 13 amino acids. V lost 6 bases and J 12 bases, leaving 15 bases between the germline ends. CDR3 sequence: CASRGNRVRPLHF. DNA of the CDR3: TGTGCCAGCAGGGGGAACAGGGTTAGACCCCTCCACTTT.

The CDR3 DNA follows: TGCGCCAGCAGCTTGGACGCCCAAAACACTGAAGCTTTCTTT. Its protein product is CASSLDAQNTEAFF. The chain couples TRBV5-1 to TRBJ1-1; D is unclear. V was trimmed by 0 bases and J by 2 bases, leaving 8 bases between them. The CDR3 totals 14 residues. Germline V gives CDR1 SGHRS, CDR2 YFSETQ.

The chain recombines TRBV12-3 or TRBV12-4 with TRBJ1-6, with 7 bases matching TRBD1. J was trimmed by 0 bases and V by 5 bases; bases with no gene match: 10. CDR3 length equals 18 residues. The CDR3 here is CASSHATGASSYNSPLHF. CDR3 DNA: TGTGCCAGCAGTCACGCAACAGGGGCCAGCTCCTATAATTCACCCCTCCACTTT.

This clonotype was counted ten times or more. This chain links TRBV15 with TRBJ2-7, with D perhaps assigned TRBD1 or TRBD2 (5 bases each). Trimming stripped 0 bases from V and 7 bases from J, with 13 bases between. CDR3 length: 14 residues. Germline V CDR1 and CDR2: LNHNV, YYDKDF (reference sequence). The CDR3 reads CATSRERGSGEQYF. CDR3 DNA: TGTGCCACCAGCAGAGAGAGGGGCAGCGGAGAGCAGTACTTC.

The chain couples TRBV5-1 to TRBJ2-1; D tentatively fits TRBD1 or TRBD2 (5 bases each). From germline, CDR1 is SGHRS and CDR2 YFSETQ. This CDR3 contains 13 residues. V lost 4 bases and J 9 bases, leaving 14 bases between the germline ends. In nucleotides, the CDR3 is TGCGCCAGCAGCGGGCGTGGTGGGGGTGAGCAGTTCTTC. As protein: CASSGRGGGEQFF.

J is TRBJ2-2 and V is TRBV7-9, with D possibly being TRBD2 (6 bases). The CDR3 has 14 amino acids. Germline V gene data show CDR1 as SEHNR and CDR2 as FQNEAQ (reference sequence). V was pared by 5 bases and J by 6 bases, with 13 bases between. CDR3 region: CASSGGVVPGELFF. The CDR3 region has the DNA TGTGCCAGCAGCGGAGGGGTCGTACCCGGGGAGCTGTTTTTT.

This clonotype was recorded a few times. The rearrangement uses TRBV12-3 or TRBV12-4 and TRBJ2-3; 12 bases fit TRBD2. This CDR3 has 19 residues. Trimming took 3 bases from V and 3 from J; bases not matched to a gene: 13. The CDR3: CASSFTSGRIGFGTDTQYF. The CDR3 DNA reads as TGTGCCAGCAGTTTCACTAGCGGGAGGATTGGTTTTGGAACAGATACGCAGTATTTT.

This clonotype showed up many times. The CDR3 loop is CASRIGLAGVDTQYF. The CDR3 coding sequence is TGTGCCAGCAGAATAGGACTAGCGGGAGTGGATACGCAGTATTTT. The chain links TRBV7-2 to TRBJ2-3, with 13 bases matching TRBD2. CDR1 is SGHTA, CDR2 FQGNSA, per germline. Unmatched junction bases numbered 6, after V lost 6 bases and J lost 6 bases. The CDR3 totals 15 residues. The complete variable domain, with remaining parts taken from reference TRBV7-2 and TRBJ2-3, reads GAGVSQSPSNKVTEKGKDVELRCDPISGHTALYWYRQSLGQGLEFLIYFQGNSAPDKSGLPSDRFSAERTGGSVSTLTIQRTQQEDSAVYLCASRIGLAGVDTQYFGPGTRLTVL.

The table lists this clonotype with many counts. V and J are TRBV5-1 and TRBJ2-1, with D perhaps TRBD1 (5 bases). From germline, CDR1 is SGHRS and CDR2 YFSETQ. This CDR3 has 14 amino acids. Trimming removed 2 bases from V and 6 bases from J, with 12 bases in between. As DNA, the CDR3 is TGCGCCAGCAGCTTCGACGCAGGGCTCAATGAGCAGTTCTTC. It encodes CASSFDAGLNEQFF.

This clonotype was observed a handful of times. This chain joins TRBV6-1 and TRBJ1-1, with TRBD1 matching 7 bases. The germline V gene encodes CDR1 MNHNS and CDR2 SASEGT. The CDR3 runs to 14 residues. The V segment lost 4 bases and the J segment 8 bases; nucleotides outside the gene matches: 10. The CDR3 DNA follows: TGTGCCAGCAGTGGGACAGGATTATTGCGCGAAGCTTTCTTT. Its protein is CASSGTGLLREAFF.

This sequence joins TRBV20-1 and TRBJ1-5; D gene uncertain. V dropped 3 bases and J dropped 6 bases, with 9 bases sitting between them. The germline V gene encodes CDR1 DFQATT and CDR2 SNEGSKA (reference sequence). This CDR3 contains 12 residues. The CDR3: CSASLFGQPQHF. CDR3 bases: TGCAGTGCTAGCTTATTCGGTCAGCCCCAGCATTTT.

This clonotype showed up just a few times. The chain employs TRBV11-2 and TRBJ2-7; D is unclear. The germline V gene encodes CDR1 SGHAT and CDR2 FQNNGV. V was pared by 7 bases and J by 2 bases, with 18 bases between. This CDR3 has 15 residues. DNA for the CDR3: TGTGCCAGCACCTCTAATGCGGTATTCGCCTACGAGCAGTACTTC. Its protein is CASTSNAVFAYEQYF.